This TCR beta chain was observed in a study of CD8 T cells in Susac syndrome. Random hexamers were used to reverse transcribe the RNA input (about 0.45 to 1 ug). The method of amplification for TCR beta CDR3 was immunoSEQ multiplex PCR, covering 54 Vbeta and 13 Jbeta. TCRdb re-called the immunoSEQ multiplex PCR reads with MiXCR, one entry per CDR3 protein. The table records 90,000 to 150,000 distinct CDR3 sequences, 80% to 95% of them present only once. Source material: CD4+ T cells from PBMCs. This TCR came from a human donor in good health.

DNA of the CDR3: TGCAAACTGGGGAGAGGAGGCTACACCTTC. Protein: CKLGRGGYTF. The chain couples TRBV20-1 to TRBJ1-2; D not certain. The V gene's germline CDR1 is DFQATT and CDR2 SNEGSKA (reference sequence). This CDR3 is built from 10 residues.